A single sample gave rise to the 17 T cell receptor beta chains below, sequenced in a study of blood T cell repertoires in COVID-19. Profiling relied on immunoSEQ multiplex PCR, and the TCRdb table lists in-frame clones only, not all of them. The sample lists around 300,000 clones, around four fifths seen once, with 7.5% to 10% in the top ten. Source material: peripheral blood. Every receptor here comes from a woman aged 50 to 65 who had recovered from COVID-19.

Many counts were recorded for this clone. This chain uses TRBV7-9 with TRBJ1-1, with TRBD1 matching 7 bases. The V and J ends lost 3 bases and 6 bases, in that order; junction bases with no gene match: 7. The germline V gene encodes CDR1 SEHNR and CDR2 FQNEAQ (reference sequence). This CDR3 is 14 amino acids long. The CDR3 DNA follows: TGTGCCAGCAGCTTTGGACAGGTCAGCGCTGAAGCTTTCTTT. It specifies CASSFGQVSAEAFF.

CDR3 residues: CASSDRGHEQYF. CDR3 sequence (DNA): TGTGCCAGCTCCGACAGGGGACACGAGCAGTACTTC. The V and J genes are TRBV6-5 and TRBJ2-7, with 8 bases fitting TRBD1. CDR1 is MNHEY and CDR2 is SVGAGI in the germline V gene. V was clipped by 8 bases and J by 5 bases; unmatched bases: 5. The CDR3 is made up of 12 amino acids.

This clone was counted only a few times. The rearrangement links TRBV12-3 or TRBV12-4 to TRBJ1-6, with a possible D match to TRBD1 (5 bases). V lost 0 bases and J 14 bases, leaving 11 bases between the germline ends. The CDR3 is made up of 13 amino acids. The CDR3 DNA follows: TGTGCCAGCAGTTTAGCGCTGGGGGGTACCCTCCACTTT. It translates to CASSLALGGTLHF.

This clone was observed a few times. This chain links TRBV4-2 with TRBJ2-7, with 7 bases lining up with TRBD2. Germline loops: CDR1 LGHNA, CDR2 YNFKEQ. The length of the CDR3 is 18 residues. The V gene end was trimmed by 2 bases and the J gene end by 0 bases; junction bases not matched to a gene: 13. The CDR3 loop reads CASSQLLVLAVSSYEQYF. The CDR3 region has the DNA TGTGCCAGCAGCCAATTATTAGTCCTAGCGGTGAGCTCCTACGAGCAGTACTTC.

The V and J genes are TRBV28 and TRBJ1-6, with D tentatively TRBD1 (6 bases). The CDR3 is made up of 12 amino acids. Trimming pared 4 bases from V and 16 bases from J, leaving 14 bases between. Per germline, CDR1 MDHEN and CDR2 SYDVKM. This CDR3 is CASSSPGGALHF. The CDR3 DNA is TGTGCCAGCAGTTCCCCCGGGGGGGCACTCCACTTT.

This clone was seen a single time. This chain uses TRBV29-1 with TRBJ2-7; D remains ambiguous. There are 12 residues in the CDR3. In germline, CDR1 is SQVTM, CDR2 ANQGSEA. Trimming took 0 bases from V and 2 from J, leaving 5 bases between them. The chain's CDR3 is CSVEDGPYEQYF. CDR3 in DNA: TGCAGCGTTGAAGATGGCCCCTACGAGCAGTACTTC.

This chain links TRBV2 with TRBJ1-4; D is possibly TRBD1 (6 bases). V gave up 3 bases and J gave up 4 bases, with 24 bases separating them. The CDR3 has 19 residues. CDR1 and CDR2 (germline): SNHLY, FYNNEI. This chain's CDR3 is CASSETRDIAQAYNEKLFF. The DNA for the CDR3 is TGTGCCAGCAGTGAGACCAGGGACATCGCCCAAGCATATAATGAAAAACTGTTTTTT.

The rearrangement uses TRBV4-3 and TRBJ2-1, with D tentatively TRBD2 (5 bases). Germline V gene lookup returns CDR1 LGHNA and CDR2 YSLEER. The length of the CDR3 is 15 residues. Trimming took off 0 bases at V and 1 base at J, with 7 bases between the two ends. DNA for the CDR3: TGCGCCAGCAGCCAAGAGGGCGGGTCCTACAATGAGCAGTTCTTC. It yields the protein CASSQEGGSYNEQFF.

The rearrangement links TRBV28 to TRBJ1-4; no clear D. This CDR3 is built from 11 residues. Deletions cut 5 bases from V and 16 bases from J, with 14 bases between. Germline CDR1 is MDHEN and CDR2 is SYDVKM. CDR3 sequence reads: CASSAVGDRFF. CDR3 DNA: TGTGCCAGCAGTGCAGTGGGAGATAGGTTTTTT. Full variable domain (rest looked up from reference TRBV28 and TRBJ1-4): DVKVTQSSRYLVKRTGEKVFLECVQDMDHENMFWYRQDPGLGLRLIYFSYDVKMKEKGDIPEGYSVSREKKERFSLILESASTNQTSMYLCASSAVGDRFFGSGTQLSVL.

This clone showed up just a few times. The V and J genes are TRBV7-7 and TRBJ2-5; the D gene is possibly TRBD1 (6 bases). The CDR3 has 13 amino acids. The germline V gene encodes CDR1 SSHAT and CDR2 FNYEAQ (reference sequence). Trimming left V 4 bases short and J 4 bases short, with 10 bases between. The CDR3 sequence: CASSWTAGETQYF. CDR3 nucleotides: TGTGCCAGCAGCTGGACAGCTGGAGAGACCCAGTACTTC.

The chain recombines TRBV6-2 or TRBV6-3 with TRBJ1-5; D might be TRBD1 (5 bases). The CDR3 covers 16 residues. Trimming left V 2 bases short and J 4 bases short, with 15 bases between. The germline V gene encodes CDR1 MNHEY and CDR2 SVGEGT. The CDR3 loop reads CASSYVGRARNQPQHF. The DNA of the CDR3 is TGTGCCAGCAGTTACGTCGGCAGGGCCCGAAATCAGCCCCAGCATTTT.

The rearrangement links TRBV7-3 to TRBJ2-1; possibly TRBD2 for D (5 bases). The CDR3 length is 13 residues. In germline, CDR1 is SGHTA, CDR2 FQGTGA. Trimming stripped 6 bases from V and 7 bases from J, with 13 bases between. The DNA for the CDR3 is TGTGCCAGCAGTTCAGAGGGTTGGAATGAGCAGTTCTTC. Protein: CASSSEGWNEQFF.

The CDR3 protein is CASSQEKGLAVYNEQFF. The CDR3 DNA sequence: TGTGCCAGCAGCCAAGAAAAGGGACTAGCAGTATACAATGAGCAGTTCTTC. The genes are TRBV4-2 and TRBJ2-1; 9 positions match TRBD2. Germline V gives CDR1 LGHNA, CDR2 YNFKEQ. Unmatched junction bases numbered 7, after V lost 0 bases and J lost 4 bases. The CDR3 extends over 17 amino acids.

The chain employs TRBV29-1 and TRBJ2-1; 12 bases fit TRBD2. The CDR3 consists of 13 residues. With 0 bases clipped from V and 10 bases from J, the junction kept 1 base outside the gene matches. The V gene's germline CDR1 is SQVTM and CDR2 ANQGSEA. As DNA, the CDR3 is TGCAGCGTTGAAGAGGGGACTAGCGGGGAGCAGTTCTTC. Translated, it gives CSVEEGTSGEQFF.

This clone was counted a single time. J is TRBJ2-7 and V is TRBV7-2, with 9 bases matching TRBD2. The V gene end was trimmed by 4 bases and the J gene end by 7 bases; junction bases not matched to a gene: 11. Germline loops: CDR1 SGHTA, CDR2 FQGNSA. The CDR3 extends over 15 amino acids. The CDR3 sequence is CASSSWVAGAGEQYF. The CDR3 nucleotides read TGTGCCAGCAGCTCCTGGGTAGCGGGGGCGGGTGAGCAGTACTTC.

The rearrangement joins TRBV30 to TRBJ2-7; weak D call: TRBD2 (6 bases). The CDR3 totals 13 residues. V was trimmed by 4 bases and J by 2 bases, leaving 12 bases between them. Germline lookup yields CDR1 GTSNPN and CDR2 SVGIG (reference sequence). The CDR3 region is CAWTEGSTYEQYF. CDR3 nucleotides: TGTGCCTGGACGGAGGGGAGCACCTACGAGCAGTACTTC. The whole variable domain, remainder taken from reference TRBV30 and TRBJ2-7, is SQTIHQWPATLVQPVGSPLSLECTVEGTSNPNLYWYRQAAGRGLQLLFYSVGIGQISSEVPQNLSASRPQDRQFILSSKKLLLSDSGFYLCAWTEGSTYEQYFGPGTRLTVT.

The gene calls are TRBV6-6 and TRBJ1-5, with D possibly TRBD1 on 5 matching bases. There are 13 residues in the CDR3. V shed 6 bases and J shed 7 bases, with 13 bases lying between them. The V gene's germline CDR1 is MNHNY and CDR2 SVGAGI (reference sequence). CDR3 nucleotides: TGTGCCAGCAGCCCGGGGGGAGTCCAGCCCCAGCATTTT. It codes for CASSPGGVQPQHF.